This T cell receptor beta chain was observed in a study of vaccination and CD4 T cells after COVID-19. Whole-study context: A CEFX pool, an HIV-1 Nef pool, or else no peptide went into the control cultures.

The sample's treatment: roughly 11-day PBMC culture with coronavirus spike peptide pools or control peptides (ViraFEST assay). The Oncomine TCR Beta short-read assay sequenced DNA from cultured CD4+ T cells. One entry per CDR3 protein results from TCRdb running MiXCR on the PCR reads. The table lists about 9,000 distinct CDR3 sequences, approximately 50% of them singletons, with about a quarter in the top ten. This clonotype has only a few counts. Its antigen remains unknown. One end of the junction fails to match germline, which may point to a read error. From germline, CDR1 is KGHDR and CDR2 SFDVKD. This CDR3 region has 14 residues.

The chain carries TRBV24-1 and TRBJ1-2, with D possibly TRBD1 on 6 matching bases. The sample was CD4+ T cells from blood, cultured in vitro. This receptor was taken from a human donor who had recovered from COVID-19. CDR3 residues: CATSGGTPPYGYTF. For the CDR3, the DNA is TGTGCCACCAGTGGGGGGACACCCCCCTATGGCTATACCTTC.